This T cell receptor (beta chain) emerged from a study of T-cell memory formation after mild COVID-19. MiXCR, run by TCRdb on the 5' RACE reads, gives a single entry per CDR3 protein. The profile shows roughly 110,000 distinct CDR3 sequences, 13% to 15% of them singletons. J gave up 6 bases and V 4 bases, and 4 bases lay outside the gene matches. The CDR3 sequence is 14 residues long. Germline V gene data show CDR1 as MNHEY and CDR2 as SVGEGT. This clonotype showed up just a few times. Material for sequencing was PBMCs or a T cell subset sorted from them (not recorded which). The chain has TRBV6-2 or TRBV6-3 and TRBJ1-5; 9 nucleotides align to TRBD1. The receptor was isolated from a young man who had mild COVID-19 (a few samples of this study predate the infection). Cell type and time point are not known. The CDR3 reads CASSWGQGIQPQHF. The CDR3 DNA is TGTGCCAGCAGTTGGGGACAGGGAATTCAGCCCCAGCATTTT.